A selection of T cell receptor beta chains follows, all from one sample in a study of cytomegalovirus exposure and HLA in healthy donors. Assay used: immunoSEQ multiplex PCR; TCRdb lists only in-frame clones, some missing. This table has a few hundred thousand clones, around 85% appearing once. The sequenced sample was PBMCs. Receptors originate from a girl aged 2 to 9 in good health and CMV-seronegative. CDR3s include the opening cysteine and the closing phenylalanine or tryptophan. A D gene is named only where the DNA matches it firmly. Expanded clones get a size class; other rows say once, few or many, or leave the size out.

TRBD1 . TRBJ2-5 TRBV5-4 CASSLQGVQETQYF TGTGCCAGCAGCCTTCAGGGGGTCCAAGAGACCCAGTACTTC
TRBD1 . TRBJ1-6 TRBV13 CASSLAAGGSSPLHF TGTGCCAGCAGCTTAGCGGCAGGGGGCAGTTCACCCCTCCACTTT
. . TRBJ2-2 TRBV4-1 CASSQQPRDRPGDTGELFF TGCGCCAGCAGCCAACAGCCCCGGGACCGCCCGGGAGATACCGGGGAGCTGTTTTTT
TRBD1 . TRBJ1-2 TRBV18 CASSHYTTGDTNYGYTF TGTGCCAGCTCACACTATACTACAGGGGACACTAACTATGGCTACACCTTC
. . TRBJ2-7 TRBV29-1 CSVEEAYEQYF TGCAGCGTTGAAGAAGCTTACGAGCAGTACTTC
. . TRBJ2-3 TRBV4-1 CASSQVRGDTQYF TGCGCCAGCAGCCAAGTCCGGGGAGATACGCAGTATTTT
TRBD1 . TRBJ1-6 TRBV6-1 CASSDGQERSYNSPLHF TGTGCCAGCAGTGACGGACAGGAGCGCTCCTATAATTCACCCCTCCACTTT
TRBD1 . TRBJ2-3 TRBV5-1 CASSFIGTVKADTQYF TGCGCCAGCAGCTTCATTGGGACAGTAAAAGCAGATACGCAGTATTTT
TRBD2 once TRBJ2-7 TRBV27 CASSRTSGYEQYF TGTGCCAGCAGCCGGACTAGCGGCTACGAGCAGTACTTC
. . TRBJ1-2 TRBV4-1 CASSPAWGEGGYTF TGCGCCAGCAGCCCGGCTTGGGGCGAAGGTGGCTACACCTTC
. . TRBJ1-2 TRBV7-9 CASSLDAGDYGYTF TGTGCCAGCAGCTTAGACGCAGGGGATTATGGCTACACCTTC
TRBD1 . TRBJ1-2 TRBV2 CASSQKTGDYGYTF TGTGCCAGCAGTCAAAAGACAGGGGACTATGGCTACACCTTC
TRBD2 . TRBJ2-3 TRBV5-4 CASSLSSGSTDTQYF TGTGCCAGCAGCTTGTCTAGCGGGAGTACAGATACGCAGTATTTT
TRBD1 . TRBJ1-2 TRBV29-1 CSVRQGDGYTF TGCAGCGTTCGACAGGGCGATGGCTACACCTTC
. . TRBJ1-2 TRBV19 CASTLSILQGEGYTF TGTGCCAGTACCTTATCGATCCTACAGGGAGAAGGCTACACCTTC
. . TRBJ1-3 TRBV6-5 CASSLDLGVTIYF TGTGCCAGCAGTTTAGACCTGGGAGTCACCATATATTTT
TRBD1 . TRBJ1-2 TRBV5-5 CASSQGQGDGYTF TGTGCCAGCAGCCAGGGACAGGGGGATGGCTACACCTTC
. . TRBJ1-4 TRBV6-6 CASSSAISSAGEKLFF TGTGCCAGCAGTTCCGCAATCTCCAGCGCGGGTGAAAAACTGTTTTTT
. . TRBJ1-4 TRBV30 CAWSDASGGEKLFF TGTGCCTGGAGTGACGCATCCGGGGGGGAAAAACTGTTTTTT
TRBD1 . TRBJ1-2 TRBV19 CASSSDRSYGYTF TGTGCCAGTAGCTCGGACAGGTCCTATGGCTACACCTTC
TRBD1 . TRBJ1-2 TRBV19 CASKSQGNLRYGYTF TGTGCCAGTAAATCACAGGGGAATCTACGATATGGCTACACCTTC
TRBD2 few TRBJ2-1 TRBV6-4 CASSAKAGGRNEQFF TGTGCCAGCAGTGCCAAGGCGGGCGGGAGAAATGAGCAGTTCTTC
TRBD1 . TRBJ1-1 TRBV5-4 CASRGTGGVTEAFF TGTGCCAGCAGGGGGACAGGGGGCGTGACTGAAGCTTTCTTT
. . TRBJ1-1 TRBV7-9 CASSPPSDGTEAFF TGTGCCAGCAGCCCCCCTAGTGACGGCACTGAAGCTTTCTTT